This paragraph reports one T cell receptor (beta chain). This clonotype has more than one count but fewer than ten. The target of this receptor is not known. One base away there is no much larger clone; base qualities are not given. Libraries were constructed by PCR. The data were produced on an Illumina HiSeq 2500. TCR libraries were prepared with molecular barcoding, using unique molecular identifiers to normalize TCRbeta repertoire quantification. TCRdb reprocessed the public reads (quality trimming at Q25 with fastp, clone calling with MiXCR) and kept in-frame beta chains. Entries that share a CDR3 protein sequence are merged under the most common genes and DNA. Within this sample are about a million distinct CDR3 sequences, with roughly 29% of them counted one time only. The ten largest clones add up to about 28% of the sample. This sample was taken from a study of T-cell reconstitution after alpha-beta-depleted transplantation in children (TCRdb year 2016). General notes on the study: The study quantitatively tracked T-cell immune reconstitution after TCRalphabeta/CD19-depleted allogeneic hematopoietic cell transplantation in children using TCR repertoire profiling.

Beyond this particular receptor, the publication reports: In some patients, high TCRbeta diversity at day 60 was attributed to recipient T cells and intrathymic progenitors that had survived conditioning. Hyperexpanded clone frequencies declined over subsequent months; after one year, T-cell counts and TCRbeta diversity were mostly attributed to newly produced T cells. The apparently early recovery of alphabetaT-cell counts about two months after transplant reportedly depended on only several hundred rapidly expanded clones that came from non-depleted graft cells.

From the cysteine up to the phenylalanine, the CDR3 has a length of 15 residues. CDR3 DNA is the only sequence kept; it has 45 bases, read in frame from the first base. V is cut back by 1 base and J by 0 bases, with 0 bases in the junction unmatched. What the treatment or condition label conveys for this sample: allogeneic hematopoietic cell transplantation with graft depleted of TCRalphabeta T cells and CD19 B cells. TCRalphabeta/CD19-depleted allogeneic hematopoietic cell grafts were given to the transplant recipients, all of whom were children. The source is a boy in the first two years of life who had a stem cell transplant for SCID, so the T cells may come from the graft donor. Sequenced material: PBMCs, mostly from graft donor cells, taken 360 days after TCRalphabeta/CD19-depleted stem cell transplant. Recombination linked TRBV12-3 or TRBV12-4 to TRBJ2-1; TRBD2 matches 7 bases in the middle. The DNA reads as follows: TGTGCCAGCAGTTTAGGGGAGGGCTCCTACAATGAGCAGTTCTTC. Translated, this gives CASSLGEGSYNEQFF.